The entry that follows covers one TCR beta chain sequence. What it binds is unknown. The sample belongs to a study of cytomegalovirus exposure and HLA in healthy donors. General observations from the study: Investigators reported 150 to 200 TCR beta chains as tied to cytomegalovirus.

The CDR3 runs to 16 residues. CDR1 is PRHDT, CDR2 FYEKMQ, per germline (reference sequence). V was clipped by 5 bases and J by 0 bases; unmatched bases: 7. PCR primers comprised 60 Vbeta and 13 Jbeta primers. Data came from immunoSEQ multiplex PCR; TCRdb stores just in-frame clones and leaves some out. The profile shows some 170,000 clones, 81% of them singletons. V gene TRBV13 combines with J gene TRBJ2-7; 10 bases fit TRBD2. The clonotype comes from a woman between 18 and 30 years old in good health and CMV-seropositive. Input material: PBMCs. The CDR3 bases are TGTGCCAGCAGCGGTCGGACTAGCGGTGTCTCCTACGAGCAGTACTTC. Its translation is CASSGRTSGVSYEQYF.